Below, 9 T cell receptor beta chains from the same sample are listed, as sequenced in a study of T cell responses to AZD1222 COVID-19 vaccine. Measured with immunoSEQ multiplex PCR; TCRdb has only the in-frame clones, and not every one. The repertoire consists of about 93,000 clones, with roughly 86% occurring once and the leading ten covering around 2.8%. Sequenced here: peripheral blood, sampled on day 0 of MenACWY control vaccination. All receptors derive from an adult in good health.

The chain couples TRBV6-1 to TRBJ1-1; no reliable D call. V was trimmed by 2 bases and J by 1 base, leaving 8 bases between them. Germline CDR1 is MNHNS and CDR2 is SASEGT. The CDR3 is made up of 14 amino acids. The CDR3 here is CASSEMVGNTEAFF. The CDR3 coding sequence is TGTGCCAGCAGTGAAATGGTTGGGAACACTGAAGCTTTCTTT.

J is TRBJ1-2 and V is TRBV28; D is perhaps TRBD1 (5 bases). Trimming took off 6 bases at V and 4 bases at J, with 12 bases between the two ends. The germline gives CDR1 MDHEN, CDR2 SYDVKM. The CDR3 consists of 13 residues. The CDR3 bases are TGTGCCAGCAGCCCAGGGACCCCCTATGGCTACACCTTC. Translating it yields CASSPGTPYGYTF.

The chain combines TRBV28 with TRBJ1-3; the match to TRBD1 covers 10 bases. From germline, CDR1 is MDHEN and CDR2 SYDVKM. With V trimmed by 3 bases and J by 2 bases, 7 bases remained unmatched. The CDR3 totals 17 residues. CDR3 DNA: TGTGCCAGCAGTTTTGCGGGGACAGGGGCCCCTGGAAACACCATATATTTT. Encoded protein: CASSFAGTGAPGNTIYF.

The chain uses TRBV3-1 (or the pseudogene TRBV3-2) and TRBJ2-2; 8 bases agree with TRBD1. V lost 3 bases to trimming and J lost 0 bases; unmatched junction nucleotides: 0. This CDR3 has 15 residues. The germline V gene has CDR1 LGHDT and CDR2 YNNKEL (reference sequence). The DNA for the CDR3 is TGTGCCAGCAGCCAGGGACAGGCGAACACCGGGGAGCTGTTTTTT. Protein sequence: CASSQGQANTGELFF.

The chain recombines TRBV7-9 with TRBJ2-2; D remains unclear. The CDR3 runs 15 residues. V lost 5 bases to trimming and J lost 1 base, with 11 bases between them. The germline gives CDR1 SEHNR, CDR2 FQNEAQ (reference sequence). CDR3 coding DNA: TGTGCCAGCAGCCCGACACGACAGAACACCGGGGAGCTGTTTTTT. Amino acids: CASSPTRQNTGELFF.

V usage is TRBV14 and J usage is TRBJ2-3, with a weak D call TRBD2 (5 bases). CDR1 is SGHDN, CDR2 FVKESK, per germline. With 4 bases removed from V and 3 bases from J, the gap between germline ends came to 20 bases. This CDR3 has 17 residues. CDR3 nucleotides: TGTGCCAGCAGCCCGGAGGCAGGAGGTTTTGGGACAGATACGCAGTATTTT. This gives the protein CASSPEAGGFGTDTQYF. Combining the CDR3 with reference TRBV14 and TRBJ2-3 gives the whole variable domain EAGVTQFPSHSVIEKGQTVTLRCDPISGHDNLYWYRRVMGKEIKFLLHFVKESKQDESGMPNNRFLAERTGGTYSTLKVQPAELEDSGVYFCASSPEAGGFGTDTQYFGPGTRLTVL.

This clone is a singleton in its sample. The V and J genes are TRBV18 and TRBJ2-7, with TRBD2 as a possible D gene (6 bases). The CDR3 is made up of 15 amino acids. V lost 4 bases to trimming and J lost 4 bases, with 17 bases between them. CDR1 and CDR2 from the germline V gene are KGHSH and LQKENI. CDR3 nucleotides: TGTGCCAGCTCACGCACCGGGACTGAGGGATACGAGCAGTACTTC. The encoded protein is CASSRTGTEGYEQYF.

This clone was recorded only once. The chain joins TRBV28 to TRBJ1-1; no definite D call. Germline CDR1 MDHEN, CDR2 SYDVKM. This CDR3 is built from 14 residues. V gave up 5 bases and J gave up 1 base, with 11 bases separating them. CDR3 sequence (DNA): TGTGCCAGCAGTCCTCATATGGGGAACACTGAAGCTTTCTTT. Amino acids: CASSPHMGNTEAFF.

The rearrangement links TRBV3-1 (or the pseudogene TRBV3-2) to TRBJ2-7; 11 positions match TRBD1. This CDR3 is 15 amino acids long. Germline V CDR1 and CDR2: LGHDT, YNNKEL (reference sequence). V shed 5 bases, J shed 4 bases, and the junction held 7 bases outside the gene matches. The CDR3 DNA is TGTGCCAGCAGCGCGCGGACAGGGGGCGTTTACGAGCAGTACTTC. Encoded protein: CASSARTGGVYEQYF.